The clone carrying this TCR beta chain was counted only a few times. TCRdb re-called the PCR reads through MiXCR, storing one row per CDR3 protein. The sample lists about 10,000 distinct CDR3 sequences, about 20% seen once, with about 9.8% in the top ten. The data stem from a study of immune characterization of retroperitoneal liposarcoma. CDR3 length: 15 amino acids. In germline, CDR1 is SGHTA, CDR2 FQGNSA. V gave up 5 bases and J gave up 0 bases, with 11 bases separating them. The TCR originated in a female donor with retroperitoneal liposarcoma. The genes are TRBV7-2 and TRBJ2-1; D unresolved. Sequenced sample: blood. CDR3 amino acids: CASSRTSSSYNEQFF. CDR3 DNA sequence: TGTGCCAGCAGCCGGACGTCAAGCTCCTACAATGAGCAGTTCTTC.